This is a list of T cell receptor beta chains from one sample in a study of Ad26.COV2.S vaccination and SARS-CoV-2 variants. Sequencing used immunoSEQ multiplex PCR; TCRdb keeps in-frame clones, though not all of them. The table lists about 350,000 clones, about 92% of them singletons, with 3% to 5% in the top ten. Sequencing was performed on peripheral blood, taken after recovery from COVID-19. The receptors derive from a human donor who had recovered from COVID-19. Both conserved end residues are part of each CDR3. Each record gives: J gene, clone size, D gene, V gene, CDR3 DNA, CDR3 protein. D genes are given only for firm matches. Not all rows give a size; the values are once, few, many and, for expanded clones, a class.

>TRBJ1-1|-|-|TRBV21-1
TGTGCCAGCAGCAAAGGTCCGGGGTTGATGAACACTGAAGCTTTCTTT
CASSKGPGLMNTEAFF
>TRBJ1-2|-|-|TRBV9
TGTGCCAGCAGCGTAGATTGGGATAACTATGGCTACACCTTC
CASSVDWDNYGYTF
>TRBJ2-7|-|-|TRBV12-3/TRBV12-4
TGTGCCAGCAGTTTTCAGGGTCTGGGAGAGCAGTACTTC
CASSFQGLGEQYF
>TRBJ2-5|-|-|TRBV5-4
TGTGCCAGCAGCTTGGCCAAAGAGACCCAGTACTTC
CASSLAKETQYF
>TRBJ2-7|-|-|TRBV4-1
TGCGCCAGCAGCCCGCAAGTTCTGGGGGACTACGAGCAGTACTTC
CASSPQVLGDYEQYF
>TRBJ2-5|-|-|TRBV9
TGTGCCAGCAGCGTAGCTGACCAAGAGACCCAGTACTTC
CASSVADQETQYF
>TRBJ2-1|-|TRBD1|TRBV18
TGTGCCAGCTCACCACGGACAGGGGGCGGAAGTCGTCTTAATGAGCAGTTCTTC
CASSPRTGGGSRLNEQFF
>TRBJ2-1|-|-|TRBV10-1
TGCGCCAGCAGTGAAAGGACTGGTCACAATGAGCAGTTCTTC
CASSERTGHNEQFF
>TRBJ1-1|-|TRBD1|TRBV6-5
TGTGCCAGCAGTTTAAGACAGGGGTCCGCTTTCTTT
CASSLRQGSAFF
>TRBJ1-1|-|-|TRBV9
TGTGCCAGCAGCGTAGAGGGACGGAACACTGAAGCTTTCTTT
CASSVEGRNTEAFF
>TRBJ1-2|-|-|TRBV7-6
TGTGCCAGCAGCTTAGCGGAGGGTGATGGCTACACCTTC
CASSLAEGDGYTF
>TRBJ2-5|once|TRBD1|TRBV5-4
TGTGCCAGCAGCAAACGGGACAGGCAAGAGACCCAGTACTTC
CASSKRDRQETQYF
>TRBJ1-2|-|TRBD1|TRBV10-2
TGCGCCAGCAGTGAGTCCGGGACAGGGAGTTTGTATGGCTACACCTTC
CASSESGTGSLYGYTF
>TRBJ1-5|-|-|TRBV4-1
TGCGCCAGCAGCCAAGTGGACAGTGACAATCAGCCCCAGCATTTT
CASSQVDSDNQPQHF
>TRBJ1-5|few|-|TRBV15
TGTGCCACCAGCAGAGAAAACGGGACCCACAGAGGGCAGCCCCAGCATTTT
CATSRENGTHRGQPQHF
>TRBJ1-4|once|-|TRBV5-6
TGTGCCAGCAGCTTGGGAGCGGTTAATGAAAAACTGTTTTTT
CASSLGAVNEKLFF
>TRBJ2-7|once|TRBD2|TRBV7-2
TGTGCCAGCAGCCCCGGCCGGGGGGGCGAAGAGCAGTACTTC
CASSPGRGGEEQYF
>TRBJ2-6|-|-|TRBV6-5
TGTGCCAGCGAGGGGGGAGGAAATGGGGCCAACGTCCTGACTTTC
CASEGGGNGANVLTF
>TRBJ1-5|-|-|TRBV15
TGTGCCACCAGCAGAGACGGAAGAAGCAATCAGCCCCAGCATTTT
CATSRDGRSNQPQHF
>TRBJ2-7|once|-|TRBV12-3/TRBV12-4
TGTGCCAGCAGTATTAGGACACCGTGGGAGCAGTACTTC
CASSIRTPWEQYF
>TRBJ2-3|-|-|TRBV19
TGTGCCAGTAGTACCCTGTCTTCCAAGACTACAGATACGCAGTATTTT
CASSTLSSKTTDTQYF
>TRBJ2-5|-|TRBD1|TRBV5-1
TGCGCCAGCAGCACAGGGACAGGCGAACGACAAGAGACCCAGTACTTC
CASSTGTGERQETQYF
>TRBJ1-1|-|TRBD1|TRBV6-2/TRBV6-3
TGTGCCAGCAGCTCCGGGACAGAAGCTGAAGCTTTCTTT
CASSSGTEAEAFF
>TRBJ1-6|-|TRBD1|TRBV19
TGTGCCAGCTTCGGGACAGATAATTCACCCCTCCACTTT
CASFGTDNSPLHF
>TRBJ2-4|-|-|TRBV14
TGTGCCAGCAGCACACCAGTCGAGGGGGATCTAAAAAACATTCAGTACTTC
CASSTPVEGDLKNIQYF
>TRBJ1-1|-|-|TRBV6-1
TGTGCCAGCAGTGAAACGCGCCTCGGGTTTGGCACTGAAGCTTTCTTT
CASSETRLGFGTEAFF